Listed below are T cell receptor beta chains from one sample, sequenced in a study of blood T cell repertoires in COVID-19. Assay used: immunoSEQ multiplex PCR; TCRdb lists only in-frame clones, some missing. The sample holds under 60,000 clones, 88% seen once. The specimen sequenced was peripheral blood. These receptors all stem from a human donor with active COVID-19. The donor label of this sample is uncertain. Each CDR3 is given with its conserved first and last residue.

TRBJ2-7,TRBV7-8,CASSLRTMSSYEQYF
TRBJ2-3,TRBV19,CASSTIAGGRDTQYF
TRBJ1-1,TRBV7-9,CASSPLSGTEAFF
TRBJ2-7,TRBV6-2/TRBV6-3,CASSYIGESYEQYF
TRBJ2-2,TRBV7-9,CASSQPTRNTGELFF
TRBJ2-2,TRBV5-4,CASRGQGNTGELFF
TRBJ1-2,TRBV28,CASSSPEASSYGYTF
TRBJ1-1,TRBV11-2,CASSLLDQRDAFF
TRBJ2-1,TRBV29-1,CSVQTGTSGIGEQFF
TRBJ1-4,TRBV4-1,CASSLRQTTNEKLFF
TRBJ2-1,TRBV19,CASSMGGASGRYPSFF